The clone carrying this T cell receptor (beta chain) has just one count. Original processing notes: Counts of nucleated cells, estimated from reference gene primer amplification, were obtained. Profiling relied on immunoSEQ multiplex PCR, and the TCRdb table lists in-frame clones only, not all of them. V, J and clone size are taken as reported in that table, and D and trimming were inferred from the DNA itself. The sample has approximately 94,000 clones, over 75% seen once; the top ten hold 7% to 9%. This sample was included in a study of blood T cell repertoires in COVID-19. On the study more broadly: The United States, Italy and Spain supplied acute and convalescent COVID-19 samples. PBMCs, B-cell-depleted T cells, or T cells were the source of the cDNA or gDNA that made up the material.

The CDR3 loop spans 15 amino acids. With 1 base removed from V and 2 bases from J, the gap between germline ends came to 9 bases. Germline V gene data show CDR1 as SGHRS and CDR2 as YFSETQ. The source of this sequence is a man aged 25-45 years in a cohort sampled during active COVID-19. This chain uses TRBV5-1 with TRBJ2-2; D possibly corresponds to TRBD2 (6 bases). Sequencing was carried out using peripheral blood. CDR3 sequence (DNA): TGCGCCAGCAGCTTGACCGGGGGAAACACCGGGGAGCTGTTTTTT. Translated: CASSLTGGNTGELFF.